These T cell receptor beta chains were read from a single sample in a study of shared clonotypes between healthy human individuals. Sequencing was performed with immunoSEQ multiplex PCR; in TCRdb, only in-frame clones are kept and a portion is missing. The table has around 690,000 clones, around 91% seen once. Sequencing used memory CD8+ T cells from PBMCs. The receptors derive from a man between 18 and 29 years old in good health. Some clones in this sample may be carry-over from other donors' samples. Both conserved end residues are part of each CDR3. The D gene is left open where the match is weak. Some rows mark clone size as missing; the rest say once, few, many or name a class of expanded clone.

size,D,V,J,DNA,CDR3
.,.,TRBV29-1,TRBJ2-5,TGCAGCGTCGCGGCCCCGAGGGAGACCCAGTACTTC,CSVAAPRETQYF
once,TRBD2,TRBV27,TRBJ2-1,TGTGCCAGCAGTCGGAGCGGGAGTTGGTTCTTC,CASSRSGSWFF
.,.,TRBV7-9,TRBJ2-1,TGTGCCAGCCAGAAGGGTCTAGCAGCCGACAATGAGCAGTTCTTC,CASQKGLAADNEQFF
.,.,TRBV19,TRBJ2-1,TGTGCCAGGTACAAACGGATTCCGTTAGCCTATGAGCAGTTCTTC,CARYKRIPLAYEQFF
once,TRBD2,TRBV7-8,TRBJ2-7,TGTGCCAGCAGGATAAGGGGAGGGCCAGAGGACGAGCAGTACTTC,CASRIRGGPEDEQYF
.,.,TRBV28,TRBJ2-1,TGTGCCAGCAGTTCCCGAGTAATACAAAGCTCCTACAATGAGCAGTTCTTC,CASSSRVIQSSYNEQFF
.,TRBD1,TRBV27,TRBJ1-4,TGTGCCAGCAGTTTAGGCCCCGGGACAGAGAATGAAAAACTGTTTTTT,CASSLGPGTENEKLFF
.,.,TRBV4-1,TRBJ2-3,TGCGCCAGCAGCCAAGATAGGGTAGATACGCAGTATTTT,CASSQDRVDTQYF
.,.,TRBV4-2,TRBJ2-7,TGTGCCAGCAGCCCCCCGGGGTACGAGCAGTACTTC,CASSPPGYEQYF
.,.,TRBV13,TRBJ2-7,TGTGCCAGCAGTACGTGGAGTGTAGCCTACGAGCAGTACTTC,CASSTWSVAYEQYF
.,TRBD2,TRBV11-2,TRBJ2-7,TGTGCCAGCAGCTGGGGACTAGCGTACGAGCAGTACTTC,CASSWGLAYEQYF
.,.,TRBV4-2,TRBJ2-3,TGTGCCAGCAGCCAAGGCTGGTTTGCGAACACAGATACGCAGTATTTT,CASSQGWFANTDTQYF
.,.,TRBV9,TRBJ2-2,TGTGCCAGCAGCGATCGTTCACGGGCCGGGGAGCTGTTTTTT,CASSDRSRAGELFF
few,.,TRBV6-1,TRBJ1-5,TGTGCCAGCAGTCGTTTCAATCAGCCCCAGCATTTT,CASSRFNQPQHF
.,.,TRBV28,TRBJ1-1,TGTGCCAGCAGCCCCTTGTTGGCTGAAGCTTTCTTT,CASSPLLAEAFF
.,.,TRBV7-9,TRBJ2-5,TGTGCCAGCAGCCCCAATGGCGCAGAATGGGAGACCCAGTACTTC,CASSPNGAEWETQYF
once,.,TRBV4-1,TRBJ2-7,TGCGCCAGCAGCCAAGAAGACACAAGCTCCTACGAGCAGTACTTC,CASSQEDTSSYEQYF
.,.,TRBV7-8,TRBJ2-1,TGTGCCAGCAGCCAAAAACTAGCCCTCGTCAACAATGAGCAGTTCTTC,CASSQKLALVNNEQFF
.,TRBD1,TRBV4-3,TRBJ2-7,TGCGCCAGCAGCCCCTCGGGACAGGGCACCTACGAGCAGTACTTC,CASSPSGQGTYEQYF
.,TRBD1,TRBV28,TRBJ2-5,TGTGCCAGCAGTTTAGTGGAACAGGGGGCCGAGACCCAGTACTTC,CASSLVEQGAETQYF
.,TRBD2,TRBV5-5,TRBJ2-7,TGTGCCAGCAGCTTGAAGACTAGCGGGATTTCCAACGAGCAGTACTTC,CASSLKTSGISNEQYF
.,.,TRBV21-1,TRBJ2-5,TGTGCCAGCGGGACTAGCGGAAGGGGGGGGACCCAGTACTTC,CASGTSGRGGTQYF
.,TRBD2,TRBV4-1,TRBJ2-7,TGCGCCAGCAGCCAAGTCGTCGAGCGGGAGTACGAGCAGTACTTC,CASSQVVEREYEQYF
.,TRBD1,TRBV4-2,TRBJ1-4,TGTGCCAGCAGCCAGAACGAGGGACAGGGGGTAGCAACTAATGAAAAACTGTTTTTT,CASSQNEGQGVATNEKLFF
.,TRBD2,TRBV5-4,TRBJ2-7,TGTGCCAGCAGCTCATGGACTAGCGGGAGTCCTCCCTACGAGCAGTACTTC,CASSSWTSGSPPYEQYF
.,TRBD1,TRBV7-6,TRBJ2-1,TGTGCCAGCAGCTGGGACCGGGACAGGCAATCCTACAATGAGCAGTTCTTC,CASSWDRDRQSYNEQFF
.,.,TRBV9,TRBJ2-2,TGTGCCAGCAGCGTTCAGCAGATCACCGGGGAGCTGTTTTTT,CASSVQQITGELFF